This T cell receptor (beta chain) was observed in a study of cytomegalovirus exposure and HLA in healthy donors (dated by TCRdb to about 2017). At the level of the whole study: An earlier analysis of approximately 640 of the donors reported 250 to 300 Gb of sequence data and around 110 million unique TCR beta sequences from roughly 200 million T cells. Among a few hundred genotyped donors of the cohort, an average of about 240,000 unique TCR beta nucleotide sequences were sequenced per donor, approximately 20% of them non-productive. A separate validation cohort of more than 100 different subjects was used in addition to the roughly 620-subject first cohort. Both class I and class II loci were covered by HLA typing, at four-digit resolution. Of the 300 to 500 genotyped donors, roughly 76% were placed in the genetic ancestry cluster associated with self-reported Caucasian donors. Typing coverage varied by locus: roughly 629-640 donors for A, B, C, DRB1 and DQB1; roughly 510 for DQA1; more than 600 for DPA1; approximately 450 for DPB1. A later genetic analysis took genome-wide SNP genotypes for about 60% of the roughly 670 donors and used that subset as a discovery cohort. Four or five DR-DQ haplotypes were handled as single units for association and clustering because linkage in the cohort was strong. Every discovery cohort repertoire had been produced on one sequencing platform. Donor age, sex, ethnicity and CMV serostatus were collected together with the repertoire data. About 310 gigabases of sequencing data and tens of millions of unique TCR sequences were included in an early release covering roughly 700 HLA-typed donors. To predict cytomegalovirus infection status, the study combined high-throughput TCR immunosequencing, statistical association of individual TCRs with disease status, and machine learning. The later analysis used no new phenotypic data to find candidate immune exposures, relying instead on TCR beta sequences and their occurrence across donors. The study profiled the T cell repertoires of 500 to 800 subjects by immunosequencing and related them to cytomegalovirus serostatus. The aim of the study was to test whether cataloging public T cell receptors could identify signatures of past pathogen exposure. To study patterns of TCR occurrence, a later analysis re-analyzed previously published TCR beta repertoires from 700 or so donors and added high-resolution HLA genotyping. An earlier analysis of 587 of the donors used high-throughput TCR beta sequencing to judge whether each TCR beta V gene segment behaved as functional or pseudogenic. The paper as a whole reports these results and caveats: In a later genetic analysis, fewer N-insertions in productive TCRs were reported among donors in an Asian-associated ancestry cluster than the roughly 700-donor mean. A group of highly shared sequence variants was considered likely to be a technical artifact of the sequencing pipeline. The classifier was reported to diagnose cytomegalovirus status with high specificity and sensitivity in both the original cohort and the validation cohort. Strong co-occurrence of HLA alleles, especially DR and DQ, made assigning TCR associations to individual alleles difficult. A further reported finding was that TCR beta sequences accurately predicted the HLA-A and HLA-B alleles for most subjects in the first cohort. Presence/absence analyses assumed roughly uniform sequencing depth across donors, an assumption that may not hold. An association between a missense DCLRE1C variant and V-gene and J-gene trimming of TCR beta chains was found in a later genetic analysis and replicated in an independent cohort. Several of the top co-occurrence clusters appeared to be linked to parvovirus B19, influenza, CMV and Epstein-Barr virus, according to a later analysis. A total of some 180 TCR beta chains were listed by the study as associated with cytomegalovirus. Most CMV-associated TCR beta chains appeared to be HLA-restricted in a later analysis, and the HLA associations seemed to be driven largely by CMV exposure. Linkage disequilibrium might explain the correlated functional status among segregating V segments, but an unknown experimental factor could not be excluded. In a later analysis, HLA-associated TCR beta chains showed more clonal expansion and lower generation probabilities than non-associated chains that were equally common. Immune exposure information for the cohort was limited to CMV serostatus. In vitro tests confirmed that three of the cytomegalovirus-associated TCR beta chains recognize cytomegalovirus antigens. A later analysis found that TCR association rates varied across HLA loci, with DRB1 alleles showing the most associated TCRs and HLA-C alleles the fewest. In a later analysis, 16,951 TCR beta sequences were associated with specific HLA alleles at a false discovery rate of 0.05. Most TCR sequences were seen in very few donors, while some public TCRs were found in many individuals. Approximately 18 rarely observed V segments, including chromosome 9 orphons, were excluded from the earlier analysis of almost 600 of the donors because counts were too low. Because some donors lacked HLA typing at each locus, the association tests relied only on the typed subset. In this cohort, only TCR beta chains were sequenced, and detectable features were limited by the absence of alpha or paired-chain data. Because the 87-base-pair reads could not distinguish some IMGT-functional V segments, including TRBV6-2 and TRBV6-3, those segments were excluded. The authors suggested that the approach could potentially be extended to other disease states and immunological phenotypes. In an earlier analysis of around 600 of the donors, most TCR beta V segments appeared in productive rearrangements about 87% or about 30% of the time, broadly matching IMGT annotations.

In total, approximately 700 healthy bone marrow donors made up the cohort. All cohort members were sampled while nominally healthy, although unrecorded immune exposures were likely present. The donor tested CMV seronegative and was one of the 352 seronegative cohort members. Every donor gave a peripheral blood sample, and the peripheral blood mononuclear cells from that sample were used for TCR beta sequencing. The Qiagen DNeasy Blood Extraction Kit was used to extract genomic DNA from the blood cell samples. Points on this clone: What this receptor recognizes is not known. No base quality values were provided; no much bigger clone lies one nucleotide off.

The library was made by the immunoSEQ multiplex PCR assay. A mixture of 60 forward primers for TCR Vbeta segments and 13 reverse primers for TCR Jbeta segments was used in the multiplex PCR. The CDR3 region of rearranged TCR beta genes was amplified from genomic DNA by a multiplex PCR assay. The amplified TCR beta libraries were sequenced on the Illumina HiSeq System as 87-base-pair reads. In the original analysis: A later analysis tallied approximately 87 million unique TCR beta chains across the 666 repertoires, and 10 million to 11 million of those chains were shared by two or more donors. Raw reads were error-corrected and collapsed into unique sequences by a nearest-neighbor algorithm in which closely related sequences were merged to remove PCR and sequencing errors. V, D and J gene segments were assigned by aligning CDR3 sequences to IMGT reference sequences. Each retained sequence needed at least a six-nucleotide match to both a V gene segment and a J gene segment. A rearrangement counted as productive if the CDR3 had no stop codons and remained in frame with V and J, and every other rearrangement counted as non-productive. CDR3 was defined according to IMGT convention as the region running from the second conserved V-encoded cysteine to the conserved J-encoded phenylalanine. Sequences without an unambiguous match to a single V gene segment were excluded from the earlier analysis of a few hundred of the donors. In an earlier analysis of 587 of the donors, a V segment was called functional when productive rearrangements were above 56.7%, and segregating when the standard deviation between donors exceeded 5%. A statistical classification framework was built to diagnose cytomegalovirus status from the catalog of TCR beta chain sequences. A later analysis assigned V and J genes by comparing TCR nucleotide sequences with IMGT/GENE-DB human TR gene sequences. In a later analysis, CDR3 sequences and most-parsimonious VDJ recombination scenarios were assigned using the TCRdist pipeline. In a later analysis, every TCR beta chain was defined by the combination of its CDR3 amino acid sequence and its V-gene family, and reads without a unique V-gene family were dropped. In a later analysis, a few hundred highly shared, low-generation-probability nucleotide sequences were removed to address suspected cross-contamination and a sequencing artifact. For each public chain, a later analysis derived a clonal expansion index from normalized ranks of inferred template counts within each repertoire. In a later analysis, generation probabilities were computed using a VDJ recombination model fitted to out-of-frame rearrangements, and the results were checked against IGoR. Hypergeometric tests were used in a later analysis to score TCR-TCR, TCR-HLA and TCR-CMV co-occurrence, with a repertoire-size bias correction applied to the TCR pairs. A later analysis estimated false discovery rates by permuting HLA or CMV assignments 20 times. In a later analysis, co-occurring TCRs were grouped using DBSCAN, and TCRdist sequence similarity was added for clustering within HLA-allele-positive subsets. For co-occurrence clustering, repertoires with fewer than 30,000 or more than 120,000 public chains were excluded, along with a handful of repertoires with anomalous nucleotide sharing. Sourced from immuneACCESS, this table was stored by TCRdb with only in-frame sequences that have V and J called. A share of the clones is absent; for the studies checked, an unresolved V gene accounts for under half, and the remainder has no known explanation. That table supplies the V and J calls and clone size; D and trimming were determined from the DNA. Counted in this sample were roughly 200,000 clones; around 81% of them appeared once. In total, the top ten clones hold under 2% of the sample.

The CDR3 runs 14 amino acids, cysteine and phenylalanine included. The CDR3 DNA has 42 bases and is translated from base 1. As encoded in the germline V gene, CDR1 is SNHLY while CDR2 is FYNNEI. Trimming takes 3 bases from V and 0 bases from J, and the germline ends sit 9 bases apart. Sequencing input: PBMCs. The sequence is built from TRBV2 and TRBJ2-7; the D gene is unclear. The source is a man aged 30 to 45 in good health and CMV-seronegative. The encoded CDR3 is CASSDFGSSYEQYF. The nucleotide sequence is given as TGTGCCAGCAGTGATTTTGGTAGCTCCTACGAGCAGTACTTC.